What follows are 2 T cell receptor beta chains derived from one specimen sequenced in a study of identical twins (dated by TCRdb to 2015 to 2016). The protocol used for the library was 5' RACE. TCRdb names Illumina HiSeq 2000 as the instrument used. Clones were called with MiXCR by TCRdb after fastp trimmed the public reads at Q25, and only in-frame beta chains were retained. Rows with one shared CDR3 protein collapse into an entry with the most common genes and DNA. This sample comprises approximately 140,000 distinct CDR3 sequences, around 3.5% of them detected only once. Around 8% of the sample rests with the top ten. The material sequenced was memory T cells sorted from blood. The cell subset or site tag for this specimen amounts to: CD45RO+ enriched T cells. The receptors were gathered from a man aged 18 to 30 in good health.

This clonotype was recorded many times. This chain joins TRBV6-1 and TRBJ1-2; possibly TRBD1 for D (6 bases). Trimming took off 8 bases at V and 7 bases at J, with 20 bases between the two ends. Germline V lookup: CDR1 MNHNS, CDR2 SASEGT. This CDR3 is built from 14 residues. CDR3 amino acids: CASAPAQGTSGYTF. The CDR3 region has the DNA TGTGCCAGCGCCCCCGCCCAGGGGACGAGTGGCTACACCTTC.

This clonotype has a count of ten or more. The chain employs TRBV20-1 and TRBJ2-5; 8 positions match TRBD2. The CDR3 consists of 14 residues. CDR1 and CDR2 from the germline V gene are DFQATT and SNEGSKA (reference sequence). Germline trimming cut 0 bases from V and 5 bases from J; bases unmatched to any gene: 5. The CDR3 here is CSARDEAGVETQYF. DNA for the CDR3: TGCAGTGCTAGAGATGAAGCGGGAGTGGAGACCCAGTACTTC.